A single sample gave rise to the 4 T cell receptor beta chains below, sequenced in a study of blood T cell repertoires in COVID-19. This table comes from immunoSEQ multiplex PCR, and its TCRdb copy is limited to in-frame clones, with some not included. The sample holds roughly 310,000 clones, almost 90% seen once. The specimen sequenced was peripheral blood. The receptors derive from a woman aged 30 to 39 with COVID-19, enrolled during active disease.

The chain is built from TRBV7-9 and TRBJ1-2, with 7 bases matching TRBD1. The CDR3 spans 12 residues. In germline, CDR1 is SEHNR, CDR2 FQNEAQ (reference sequence). V was clipped by 6 bases and J by 8 bases; unmatched bases: 6. Written as DNA, the CDR3 is TGTGCCAGCAGTACAGGGGTGCGGGGCTACACCTTC. Translating gives CASSTGVRGYTF.

The chain uses TRBV5-1 and TRBJ2-7, with a possible D match to TRBD1 (6 bases). The CDR3 is 15 amino acids. Trimming removed 0 bases at V and 0 bases at J, with 10 bases between. The germline V gene encodes CDR1 SGHRS and CDR2 YFSETQ. CDR3 sequence reads: CASSLVDSSSYEQYF. In DNA form, the CDR3 reads TGCGCCAGCAGCTTGGTGGACAGTAGCTCCTACGAGCAGTACTTC. The variable domain in full, completed from reference TRBV5-1 and TRBJ2-7, reads KAGVTQTPRYLIKTRGQQVTLSCSPISGHRSVSWYQQTPGQGLQFLFEYFSETQRNKGNFPGRFSGRQFSNSRSEMNVSTLELGDSALYLCASSLVDSSSYEQYFGPGTRLTVT.

The chain recombines TRBV19 with TRBJ1-2; 10 positions agree with TRBD1. The CDR3 loop spans 15 amino acids. The germline V gene has CDR1 LNHDA and CDR2 SQIVND (reference sequence). V trimming: 5 bases; J trimming: 5 bases; junction bases outside the gene matches: 8. The CDR3 here is CASSFDRGHGYGYTF. As DNA, the CDR3 is TGTGCCAGTAGTTTCGACAGGGGGCATGGGTATGGCTACACCTTC.

The chain joins TRBV15 to TRBJ1-6; 8 nucleotides match TRBD1. Germline CDR1 is LNHNV and CDR2 is YYDKDF (reference sequence). The length of the CDR3 is 16 residues. With 0 bases clipped from V and 9 bases from J, the junction kept 7 bases outside the gene matches. The CDR3 region has the DNA TGTGCCACCAGCAGAGACGCAGTCACAGGGGGTTCACCCCTCCACTTT. Amino acid sequence: CATSRDAVTGGSPLHF.